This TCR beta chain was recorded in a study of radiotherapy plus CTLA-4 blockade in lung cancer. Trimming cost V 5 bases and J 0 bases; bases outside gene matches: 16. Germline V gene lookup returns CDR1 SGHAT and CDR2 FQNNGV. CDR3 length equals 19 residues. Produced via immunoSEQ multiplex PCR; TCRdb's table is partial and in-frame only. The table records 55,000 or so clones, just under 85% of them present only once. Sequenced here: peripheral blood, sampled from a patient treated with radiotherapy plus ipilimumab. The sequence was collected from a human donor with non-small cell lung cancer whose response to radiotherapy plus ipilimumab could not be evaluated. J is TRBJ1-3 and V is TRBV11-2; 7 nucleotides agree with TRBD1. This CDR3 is CASSLSYRMGTASGNTIYF. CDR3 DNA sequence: TGTGCCAGCAGCCTCAGCTATCGAATGGGGACAGCCTCTGGAAACACCATATATTTT.